Shown below are 28 T cell receptor beta chains from a single sample sequenced in a study of T cells in Graves' hyperthyroidism and ophthalmopathy. Amplified regions were TCR beta CDR3 sequences from RNA transcripts. Carried out on the TCR CDR3, a first-round RT-PCR used the HTBI primer set. One entry per CDR3 protein results from TCRdb running MiXCR on the multiplex PCR reads. This sample yields 160,000 or so distinct CDR3 sequences, of which over 7.5% are seen a single time; roughly 23% belongs to the top ten. Source material: blood. The receptors were sampled from a young woman with Graves' hyperthyroidism that later progressed to Graves' ophthalmopathy.

Ten or more counts support this clonotype. The V gene is TRBV29-1, the J gene TRBJ1-2; no definite D call. Trimming left V 1 base short and J 4 bases short, with 10 bases between. Looked up from germline, CDR1 is SQVTM and CDR2 is ANQGSEA. The CDR3 extends over 13 amino acids. CDR3 residues: CSVEGEVIYGYTF. DNA for the CDR3: TGCAGCGTTGAAGGGGAAGTTATCTATGGCTACACCTTC.

In this sample, this clonotype turned up many times. The chain couples TRBV9 to TRBJ2-2; 7 bases are a match to TRBD1. In germline, CDR1 is SGDLS, CDR2 YYNGEE. The J segment lost 2 bases and the V segment lost 3 bases, leaving 7 bases of the junction unmatched. The CDR3 sequence is 16 residues long. The CDR3 reads CASSGNRDRNTGELFF. In nucleotides, the CDR3 is TGTGCCAGCAGCGGAAACCGGGACAGAAACACCGGGGAGCTGTTTTTT.

This clonotype has a count of ten or more. Germline and junction disagree at one end, which may indicate a read error. The chain uses TRBV24-1 and TRBJ1-1; D uncertain. Germline V gene lookup returns CDR1 KGHDR and CDR2 SFDVKD. The CDR3 extends over 17 amino acids. The CDR3 protein is CATSDSNPLHPNSEAFF. The DNA of the CDR3 is TGTGCCACCAGTGATTCGAACCCCCTACACCCGAACTCTGAAGCTTTCTTT.

This clonotype was counted many times. The gene calls are TRBV7-3 and TRBJ2-7, with 8 bases that match TRBD1. Germline V gene sequence: CDR1 SGHTA, CDR2 FQGTGA. CDR3 size: 14 residues. V was clipped by 1 base and J by 6 bases; unmatched bases: 5. In DNA, the CDR3 is TGTGCCAGCAGCTTAAATTTACAGGGGGGCGAGCAGTACTTC. It yields the protein CASSLNLQGGEQYF.

The chain uses TRBV20-1 and TRBJ2-2; D may be TRBD1 or TRBD2 (6 bases each). Between the trimmed V and J ends, which lost 6 bases and 16 bases, there was a span of 21 bases. The CDR3 extends over 12 amino acids. Germline V CDR1 and CDR2: DFQATT, SNEGSKA (reference sequence). The CDR3 DNA is TGCAGTGCCAGAAGGGGGGTCGGGGAACCGTTTTTT. Translated, it gives CSARRGVGEPFF.

This clonotype showed up just a few times. The V and J genes are TRBV15 and TRBJ2-5; 8 bases line up with TRBD2. This CDR3 has 15 amino acids. The trim removed 3 bases at V and 4 bases at J, leaving 7 bases unmatched. Germline assignment: CDR1 LNHNV and CDR2 YYDKDF (reference sequence). CDR3 loop: CATSSSSGVAETQYF. The CDR3 nucleotides read TGTGCCACCAGCAGCAGTAGCGGGGTAGCAGAGACCCAGTACTTC.

In this sample, this clonotype turned up a few times. The chain couples TRBV7-2 to TRBJ1-1; D uncertain. V was clipped by 5 bases and J by 1 base, with 8 bases between them. Germline V lookup: CDR1 SGHTA, CDR2 FQGNSA. The length of the CDR3 is 13 residues. CDR3 DNA sequence: TGTGCCAGCAGCAAGAGGAAGAACACTGAAGCTTTCTTT. Translated: CASSKRKNTEAFF.

This clonotype was seen many times. The chain employs TRBV6-6 and TRBJ1-2, with D perhaps TRBD1 (5 bases). CDR3 size: 16 residues. The V end was cut by 2 bases, the J end by 0 bases, with 13 bases between. Germline V CDR1 and CDR2: MNHNY, SVGAGI (reference sequence). CDR3 amino acids: CASSYGTGQANYGYTF. The CDR3 coding sequence is TGTGCCAGCAGTTACGGTACGGGGCAAGCTAACTATGGCTACACCTTC.

This clonotype was seen repeatedly, ten times or more. This chain connects TRBV12-3 or TRBV12-4 to TRBJ2-5, with no clear D. The CDR3 runs to 12 residues. Trimming pared 4 bases from V and 5 bases from J, leaving 8 bases between. In DNA, the CDR3 is TGTGCCAGCAGTTCCATACGGGAGACCCAGTACTTC. This sequence encodes CASSSIRETQYF.

This clonotype showed up many times. This sequence joins TRBV7-3 and TRBJ1-2; 8 nucleotides agree with TRBD1. The CDR3 spans 13 residues. CDR1 SGHTA and CDR2 FQGTGA come from the germline V gene. Losses at the gene ends were 4 bases for V and 7 bases for J; bases not matched to a gene: 5. The CDR3 is CASSSDRVGGYTF. The DNA of the CDR3 is TGTGCCAGCAGCTCGGACAGGGTTGGTGGCTACACCTTC.

In its sample, this clonotype was seen many times. CDR3 DNA sequence: TGTGCCAGCAGCTTAGCGCTTGGCAGTAGTTCCTACGAGCAGTACTTC. Residues: CASSLALGSSSYEQYF. The chain uses TRBV7-9 and TRBJ2-7, with D unresolved. Trimming took off 0 bases at V and 1 base at J, with 13 bases between the two ends. The V gene's germline CDR1 is SEHNR and CDR2 FQNEAQ (reference sequence). The CDR3 runs 16 residues.

This clonotype was counted ten times or more. V gene TRBV19 combines with J gene TRBJ2-4; a weak D match, TRBD2 (6 bases). Germline V gives CDR1 LNHDA, CDR2 SQIVND (reference sequence). Trimming cost V 8 bases and J 3 bases, with 11 bases left between them. The CDR3 contains 13 residues. The CDR3 nucleotides are TGTGCCAGTGGAGGGGTTCGCAAAAACATTCAGTACTTC. Translated, it gives CASGGVRKNIQYF.

This clonotype occurred many times. The rearrangement uses TRBV9 and TRBJ2-7; possibly TRBD2 for D (5 bases). The V end was cut by 0 bases, the J end by 4 bases, with 20 bases between. The V gene's germline CDR1 is SGDLS and CDR2 YYNGEE. The CDR3 loop spans 17 amino acids. In DNA form, the CDR3 reads TGTGCCAGCAGCGTAGCGGTTGGAGGTCTAGATCAGTACGAGCAGTACTTC. It is translated as CASSVAVGGLDQYEQYF.

This clonotype was seen many times. The V gene is TRBV12-3 or TRBV12-4, the J gene TRBJ1-5; D not resolved. CDR3 size: 13 residues. Trimming took off 3 bases at V and 4 bases at J, with 7 bases between the two ends. CDR3 nucleotides: TGTGCCAGCAGTTTCGCAGAAAATCAGCCCCAGCATTTT. Translated: CASSFAENQPQHF.

This clonotype was seen at least ten times. This chain links TRBV7-8 with TRBJ1-2; D may be TRBD1 (5 bases). The CDR3 consists of 16 residues. Trimming took off 0 bases at V and 4 bases at J, with 15 bases between the two ends. Per germline, CDR1 SGHVS and CDR2 FQNEAQ. The CDR3 coding sequence is TGTGCCAGCAGCTTAGCCACCCGGGACGGAGCCTATGGCTACACCTTC. This sequence encodes CASSLATRDGAYGYTF.

This clonotype was observed many times. The chain links TRBV20-1 to TRBJ2-1; no definite D call. The CDR3 has 15 amino acids. The V gene's germline CDR1 is DFQATT and CDR2 SNEGSKA (reference sequence). CDR3 sequence reads: CSAPAIESSYNEQFF. In nucleotides, the CDR3 is TGCAGCGCGCCGGCTATCGAGAGCTCCTACAATGAGCAGTTCTTC.

The V and J genes are TRBV9 and TRBJ2-2, with 8 bases that match TRBD1. Germline V lookup: CDR1 SGDLS, CDR2 YYNGEE. The CDR3 length is 17 residues. Losses at the gene ends were 0 bases for V and 0 bases for J; bases not matched to a gene: 4. For the CDR3, the DNA is TGTGCCAGCAGCGTAGTTGCAGGGGGCGCGAACACCGGGGAGCTGTTTTTT. This gives the protein CASSVVAGGANTGELFF.

This clonotype was counted at least ten times. The chain combines TRBV20-1 with TRBJ1-5; D is unresolved. CDR3 size: 13 residues. Trimming took off 3 bases at V and 4 bases at J, with 10 bases between the two ends. Per germline, CDR1 DFQATT and CDR2 SNEGSKA (reference sequence). The CDR3 sequence: CSASHGVNQPQHF. CDR3 coding DNA: TGCAGTGCTAGTCACGGGGTAAATCAGCCCCAGCATTTT.

This clonotype was counted many times. The rearrangement joins TRBV6-6 to TRBJ2-1, with TRBD2 matching 12 bases. The CDR3 runs 16 residues. Germline CDR1 and CDR2: MNHNY and SVGAGI (reference sequence). J gave up 6 bases and V 0 bases, and 3 bases lay outside the gene matches. This chain's CDR3 is CASSYSGTSGFNEQFF. CDR3 nucleotide sequence: TGTGCCAGCAGTTACTCAGGGACTAGCGGGTTCAATGAGCAGTTCTTC.

The chain uses TRBV5-1 and TRBJ2-5; perhaps TRBD1 as D (7 bases). This CDR3 is 14 amino acids long. Germline V CDR1 and CDR2: SGHRS, YFSETQ. V lost 5 bases to trimming and J lost 1 base, with 12 bases between them. CDR3 DNA: TGCGCCAGCAGGACGGAGGGGGCCCAAGAGACCCAGTACTTC. It translates to CASRTEGAQETQYF. The complete variable domain, with remaining parts taken from reference TRBV5-1 and TRBJ2-5, reads KAGVTQTPRYLIKTRGQQVTLSCSPISGHRSVSWYQQTPGQGLQFLFEYFSETQRNKGNFPGRFSGRQFSNSRSEMNVSTLELGDSALYLCASRTEGAQETQYFGPGTRLLVL.

This clonotype was observed at least ten times. The chain joins TRBV6-2 or TRBV6-3 to TRBJ2-3, with 9 bases matching TRBD2. J gave up 0 bases and V 4 bases, and 2 bases lay outside the gene matches. The CDR3 sequence is 15 residues long. Germline V gene lookup returns CDR1 MNHEY and CDR2 SVGEGT. The CDR3 region is CASSFTSGSTDTQYF. CDR3 DNA sequence: TGTGCCAGCAGTTTCACTAGCGGGAGCACAGATACGCAGTATTTT.

This clonotype was found many times. The chain uses TRBV7-9 and TRBJ1-6; D is unresolved. CDR1 is SEHNR and CDR2 is FQNEAQ in the germline V gene (reference sequence). Deletions cut 5 bases from V and 7 bases from J, with 12 bases between. The CDR3 is made up of 14 amino acids. The DNA for the CDR3 is TGTGCCAGCAGCCTGGCGGGGAACAATTCACCCCTCCACTTT. Amino acid sequence: CASSLAGNNSPLHF.

This clonotype was seen repeatedly, ten times or more. This chain uses TRBV20-1 with TRBJ2-1, with TRBD2 matching 11 bases. CDR1 is DFQATT, CDR2 SNEGSKA, per germline (reference sequence). The V gene end was trimmed by 5 bases and the J gene end by 4 bases; junction bases not matched to a gene: 10. The CDR3 totals 16 residues. CDR3 DNA sequence: TGCAGTGCTGCTCCCCTACTAGCGGGGGCATACAATGAGCAGTTCTTC. Its protein is CSAAPLLAGAYNEQFF.

The V gene is TRBV19, the J gene TRBJ2-3, with D perhaps matching TRBD1 or TRBD2 (5 bases each). CDR1 and CDR2 from the germline V gene are LNHDA and SQIVND (reference sequence). CDR3 size: 15 residues. V was cut by 4 bases and J by 5 bases, with 16 bases left in between. This CDR3 is CASSKSGPMGDTQYF. The CDR3 DNA reads as TGTGCCAGTAGTAAATCGGGACCCATGGGAGATACGCAGTATTTT.

This clonotype has ten or more counts. Written as DNA, the CDR3 is TGTGCCAGCAGCGAACAGGGGGCTTCGAACACTGAAGCTTTCTTT. Its protein is CASSEQGASNTEAFF. The J gene is TRBJ1-1, the V gene TRBV7-3, with 9 bases matching TRBD1. Germline loops: CDR1 SGHTA, CDR2 FQGTGA. CDR3 length: 15 amino acids. Germline trimming cut 5 bases from V and 1 base from J; bases unmatched to any gene: 5.

This clonotype was found many times. CDR3 nucleotide sequence: TGTGCCAGCAGCCAAGCCGTGGTAGTGGGTGAAAAACTGTTTTTT. Amino acid sequence: CASSQAVVVGEKLFF. V and J are TRBV3-1 and TRBJ1-4; D remains ambiguous. The length of the CDR3 is 15 residues. The V gene's germline CDR1 is LGHDT and CDR2 YNNKEL (reference sequence). V lost 1 base and J 7 bases, leaving 13 bases between the germline ends.

This clonotype was recorded many times. The chain recombines TRBV12-3 or TRBV12-4 with TRBJ1-5; 7 bases fit TRBD1. Trimming took 3 bases from V and 6 from J; bases not matched to a gene: 8. The CDR3 is 15 amino acids. CDR3 in DNA: TGTGCCAGCAGTTTGGGAGGGGGCGCGACTCAGCCCCAGCATTTT. Its protein is CASSLGGGATQPQHF.

At least ten counts were recorded for this clonotype. The V and J genes are TRBV7-9 and TRBJ2-7, with D tentatively TRBD2 (7 bases). V lost 5 bases to trimming and J lost 3 bases, with 17 bases between them. The CDR3 runs 15 residues. Germline CDR1 SEHNR, CDR2 FQNEAQ (reference sequence). DNA of the CDR3: TGTGCCAGCAGCCCCCTGGGGGGAGGGGGCTACGAGCAGTACTTC. Translation: CASSPLGGGGYEQYF.